The 11 T cell receptor beta chains below were found in one sample sequenced in a study of neurological immune-mediated disorders. MiXCR was run by TCRdb on the 5' RACE reads, yielding one entry per CDR3 protein. Among 55,000 to 85,000 distinct CDR3 sequences listed, 2.5% to 4% were seen once. The sequenced sample was PBMCs. Receptors were obtained from a woman in her forties or fifties with multiple sclerosis.

The table lists this clonotype with many counts. The V call is TRBV7-7, the J call TRBJ2-5; 8 bases line up with TRBD2. Germline trimming cut 5 bases from V and 4 bases from J; bases unmatched to any gene: 6. The CDR3 runs to 14 residues. CDR1 is SSHAT, CDR2 FNYEAQ, per germline (reference sequence). For the CDR3, the DNA is TGTGCCAGCAGCCCAGGACTAGCAGGAGAGACCCAGTACTTC. Its protein is CASSPGLAGETQYF. Based on the CDR3 plus reference TRBV7-7 and TRBJ2-5, the full variable domain is GAGVSQSPRYKVTKRGQDVTLRCDPISSHATLYWYQQALGQGPEFLTYFNYEAQPDKSGLPSDRFSAERPEGSISTLTIQRTEQRDSAMYRCASSPGLAGETQYFGPGTRLLVL.

This clonotype appeared many times. The V and J genes are TRBV5-1 and TRBJ1-1; D possibly corresponds to TRBD1 (5 bases). CDR3 length: 15 residues. Trimming removed 4 bases from V and 4 bases from J, with 17 bases in between. Germline V CDR1 and CDR2: SGHRS, YFSETQ. The CDR3 sequence: CASSPMAAGGTEAFF. The CDR3 DNA reads as TGCGCCAGCAGCCCTATGGCGGCGGGGGGCACTGAAGCTTTCTTT. Full variable domain (remainder filled in from reference TRBV5-1 and TRBJ1-1): KAGVTQTPRYLIKTRGQQVTLSCSPISGHRSVSWYQQTPGQGLQFLFEYFSETQRNKGNFPGRFSGRQFSNSRSEMNVSTLELGDSALYLCASSPMAAGGTEAFFGQGTRLTVV.

This clonotype was picked up many times. This chain uses TRBV20-1 with TRBJ1-6, with D perhaps matching TRBD1 (6 bases). This CDR3 has 15 residues. V dropped 5 bases and J dropped 5 bases, with 16 bases sitting between them. Germline CDR1 is DFQATT and CDR2 is SNEGSKA (reference sequence). CDR3 residues: CSACCRDKHNSPLHF. The CDR3 bases are TGCAGTGCTTGCTGCCGGGACAAGCATAATTCACCCCTCCACTTT.

This clonotype came up many times. This chain links TRBV18 with TRBJ2-3, with D possibly TRBD2 on 6 matching bases. Germline assignment: CDR1 KGHSH and CDR2 LQKENI. This CDR3 contains 14 residues. V was shortened by 5 bases and J by 3 bases, with 12 bases between the two germline ends. This CDR3 reads CASSKRRGTDTQYF. DNA of the CDR3: TGTGCCAGCTCAAAACGCCGGGGGACAGATACGCAGTATTTT.

This clonotype has ten or more counts. The CDR3 sequence: CSASTGGTNYGYTF. CDR3 DNA: TGCAGTGCATCTACAGGGGGCACTAACTATGGCTACACCTTC. This chain links TRBV20-1 with TRBJ1-2; 9 positions match TRBD1. This CDR3 has 14 residues. With V trimmed by 6 bases and J by 0 bases, 5 bases remained unmatched. The germline gives CDR1 DFQATT, CDR2 SNEGSKA (reference sequence).

At least ten counts were recorded for this clonotype. The genes are TRBV29-1 and TRBJ1-2, with D possibly being TRBD1 (6 bases). The V gene lost 4 bases and the J gene lost 8 bases, with 23 bases spanning the gap. This CDR3 region has 15 residues. Germline V gene sequence: CDR1 SQVTM, CDR2 ANQGSEA. The CDR3 protein is CSVALTKQGFYGYTF. The CDR3 DNA is TGCAGCGTTGCGTTGACCAAGCAGGGGTTCTACGGCTACACCTTC.

The table lists this clonotype with many counts. As DNA, the CDR3 is TGTGCCAGCAGCTTGGTCCAGGGACACACCGGGGAGCTGTTTTTT. Its translation is CASSLVQGHTGELFF. The chain recombines TRBV5-5 with TRBJ2-2; D is tentatively TRBD1 or TRBD2 (5 bases each). The CDR3 spans 15 residues. V was cut by 0 bases and J by 3 bases, with 9 bases left in between. Looked up from germline, CDR1 is SGHKS and CDR2 is YYEKEE (reference sequence).

The rearrangement uses TRBV14 and TRBJ1-4; 8 positions match TRBD1. The CDR3 length is 14 residues. After removal of 5 bases from V and 8 bases from J, the junction contained 7 bases not matched to a gene. Per germline, CDR1 SGHDN and CDR2 FVKESK. Here the CDR3 reads CASSDRGFREKLFF. The CDR3 DNA reads TGTGCCAGCAGCGACAGGGGTTTTCGAGAAAAACTGTTTTTT.

The table lists this clonotype with many counts. The gene calls are TRBV12-3 or TRBV12-4 and TRBJ1-1; no clear D gene. Trimming pared 7 bases from V and 0 bases from J, leaving 18 bases between. The CDR3 extends over 16 amino acids. DNA for the CDR3: TGTGCCAGCACCCCCCAGGCGGTTGGGGTGAACACTGAAGCTTTCTTT. Translated, it gives CASTPQAVGVNTEAFF.

This clonotype was observed many times. The V gene is TRBV5-5, the J gene TRBJ2-3, with D maybe TRBD1 (6 bases). Germline CDR1 and CDR2: SGHKS and YYEKEE (reference sequence). Between the trimmed V and J ends, which lost 4 bases and 7 bases, there was a span of 16 bases. The CDR3 totals 14 residues. The chain's CDR3 is CASSIRDTRHTQYF. DNA of the CDR3: TGTGCCAGCAGCATACGGGACACCCGGCATACGCAGTATTTT.

There are many counts of this clonotype. The genes are TRBV6-6 and TRBJ1-3; a weak D match, TRBD1 (5 bases). The V end was cut by 3 bases, the J end by 1 base, with 7 bases between. Germline V gives CDR1 MNHNY, CDR2 SVGAGI (reference sequence). The CDR3 consists of 14 residues. This chain's CDR3 is CASSYQGSGNTIYF. CDR3 sequence (DNA): TGTGCCAGCAGTTATCAGGGATCTGGAAACACCATATATTTT.